This TCR beta chain was captured by sequencing in a study of regulatory T cells in long-lasting Graves disease. Points from the study as a whole: Sample size was small, which may have lowered accuracy. More public clonotypes were shared by persistent patients (2,741) than by new patients (about 1,000).

Time point meaning: newly diagnosed GD, antithyroid drugs for less than 3 months. The TCR library was prepared using RNA isolated from PBMCs. To make TCR beta libraries, researchers used iRepertoire HTBI primers and Arm-PCR of CDR3 regions. From the multiplex PCR reads, TCRdb called clonotypes with MiXCR, one entry per CDR3 protein. The top ten hold approximately 19% of the sample, which has a few hundred thousand distinct CDR3 sequences, 12% seen once. This clonotype was observed many times. Its target is not known. A further study also used this sample, focusing on T cells in Graves' hyperthyroidism and ophthalmopathy. That paper adds: Initially, a first-round RT-PCR of the TCR CDR3 employed the HTBI primer set. A model of 13 V-J pairs discriminated ophthalmopathy from stable hyperthyroidism.

This material consisted of peripheral blood mononuclear cells (PBMCs), taken at new diagnosis, from a patient treated with antithyroid drugs. This TCR was recovered from a young woman with Graves disease.

CDR3: CASSSEGRGITEAFF. For the CDR3, the DNA is TGTGCCAGCAGTTCCGAGGGAAGGGGGATCACTGAAGCTTTCTTT. The chain uses TRBV6-2 or TRBV6-3 and TRBJ1-1, with D possibly being TRBD1 (6 bases). The CDR3 contains 15 residues. The germline V gene has CDR1 MNHEY and CDR2 SVGEGT. The V gene lost 4 bases and the J gene lost 4 bases, with 16 bases spanning the gap.